This T cell receptor (beta chain) was identified during a study of cytomegalovirus exposure and HLA in healthy donors. About the research overall: A subsequent analysis stated that the 120 validation repertoires were run on the same platform as the approximately 660 first-cohort repertoires. Findings and limits, study-wide: The study labeled fewer than 200 TCR beta chains cytomegalovirus-associated.

The repertoire was sequenced with immunoSEQ multiplex PCR; TCRdb's copy has only in-frame clones and lacks some. The sample has some 250,000 clones, 90% seen once; the top ten hold approximately 3.1%. Concerning this clone: Its target is unknown.

The source material was PBMCs. This TCR was sampled from a woman in her twenties or thirties in good health and CMV-seronegative.

The CDR3 DNA reads as TGTGCCAGCAGTTCCCGAGGGGACTACAATGAGCAGTTCTTC. Its translation: CASSSRGDYNEQFF. The chain recombines TRBV27 with TRBJ2-1; D may match TRBD1 or TRBD2 (5 bases each). The ends were cut back, 4 bases at V and 3 bases at J, with 10 bases in the middle. The CDR3 extends over 14 amino acids. Per the germline V gene, CDR1 is MNHEY and CDR2 is SMNVEV (reference sequence).